The 29 T cell receptor beta chains in this list originate from one sample, sequenced in a study of cytomegalovirus exposure and HLA in healthy donors. Using immunoSEQ multiplex PCR, the repertoire was profiled, and TCRdb retains in-frame clones only, with some absent. The sample shows under 250,000 clones, 83% of them seen only once. Material for sequencing was PBMCs. The source is a woman in her late teens or twenties in good health and CMV-seronegative.

This chain joins TRBV7-2 and TRBJ2-7; 10 nucleotides line up with TRBD1. The CDR3 consists of 16 residues. After removal of 3 bases from V and 1 base from J, the junction contained 6 bases not matched to a gene. Germline V gene data show CDR1 as SGHTA and CDR2 as FQGNSA. In nucleotides, the CDR3 is TGTGCCAGCAGCTTCCCGGGACAGGGGACTTCCTACGAGCAGTACTTC. This sequence encodes CASSFPGQGTSYEQYF.

V is TRBV2 and J is TRBJ1-1; TRBD1 might be the D (5 bases). Germline lookup yields CDR1 SNHLY and CDR2 FYNNEI. The CDR3 contains 14 residues. Trimming took 6 bases from V and 3 from J, leaving 14 bases between them. This CDR3 is CASSLRQRDTEAFF. DNA of the CDR3: TGTGCCAGCAGCCTTAGACAGAGGGACACTGAAGCTTTCTTT.

This chain links TRBV18 with TRBJ2-5, with no clear D. V lost 4 bases and J 0 bases, leaving 6 bases between the germline ends. Germline V gene lookup returns CDR1 KGHSH and CDR2 LQKENI. The CDR3 has 13 residues. CDR3 amino acids: CASSRENQETQYF. The CDR3 coding sequence is TGTGCCAGCTCACGAGAAAACCAAGAGACCCAGTACTTC.

J is TRBJ2-7 and V is TRBV28; D perhaps matches TRBD1 (6 bases). Germline V gene data show CDR1 as MDHEN and CDR2 as SYDVKM. The length of the CDR3 is 13 residues. Between the trimmed V and J ends, which lost 5 bases and 5 bases, there was a span of 13 bases. DNA for the CDR3: TGTGCCAGCAGTCCCCTTGGGGGCGACGAGCAGTACTTC. Translated, it gives CASSPLGGDEQYF.

Only one count was recorded for this clone. V gene TRBV2 combines with J gene TRBJ1-5; no reliable D call. The V and J ends lost 4 bases and 0 bases respectively, with 13 bases between them. The germline gives CDR1 SNHLY, CDR2 FYNNEI. This CDR3 comprises 16 residues. The CDR3: CASSAQTLYSNQPQHF. CDR3 coding DNA: TGTGCCAGCAGTGCACAGACCCTCTATAGCAATCAGCCCCAGCATTTT.

The V gene is TRBV28, the J gene TRBJ2-4; D possibly corresponds to TRBD2 (7 bases). The CDR3 has 16 amino acids. Germline CDR1 and CDR2: MDHEN and SYDVKM. V lost 3 bases, J lost 0 bases, and 12 bases lay in between. The CDR3 coding sequence is TGTGCCAGCAGTTTTCAAGGGGGGGGAGCCAAAAACATTCAGTACTTC. This gives the protein CASSFQGGGAKNIQYF. Full variable domain (remainder filled in from reference TRBV28 and TRBJ2-4): DVKVTQSSRYLVKRTGEKVFLECVQDMDHENMFWYRQDPGLGLRLIYFSYDVKMKEKGDIPEGYSVSREKKERFSLILESASTNQTSMYLCASSFQGGGAKNIQYFGAGTRLSVL.

The CDR3 nucleotides read TGTGCCAGCAGCAGTCCCGGGACAGGGAAAGGGGCTGAAGCTTTCTTT. Amino acid sequence: CASSSPGTGKGAEAFF. This chain joins TRBV28 and TRBJ1-1; 9 positions agree with TRBD1. V lost 6 bases to trimming and J lost 6 bases; unmatched junction nucleotides: 14. Germline V gene data show CDR1 as MDHEN and CDR2 as SYDVKM. This CDR3 has 16 amino acids.

The chain carries TRBV7-9 and TRBJ2-7, with no clear D. The CDR3 is made up of 13 amino acids. The ends were cut back, 5 bases at V and 0 bases at J, with 8 bases in the middle. Per the germline V gene, CDR1 is SEHNR and CDR2 is FQNEAQ (reference sequence). CDR3 residues: CASSRGSSYEQYF. The DNA of the CDR3 is TGTGCCAGCAGCCGTGGATCCTCCTACGAGCAGTACTTC.

The chain employs TRBV4-1 and TRBJ2-2; 10 nucleotides agree with TRBD2. The CDR3 contains 18 residues. CDR1 MGHRA and CDR2 YSYEKL come from the germline V gene. J gave up 4 bases and V 1 base, and 9 bases lay outside the gene matches. CDR3 amino acids: CASSQVYPSGSLTGELFF. The CDR3 DNA is TGCGCCAGCAGCCAAGTGTACCCTAGCGGGAGCCTCACCGGGGAGCTGTTTTTT.

The chain couples TRBV29-1 to TRBJ2-7; possibly TRBD2 for D (7 bases). Germline CDR1 and CDR2: SQVTM and ANQGSEA. This CDR3 comprises 12 residues. CDR3 region: CSGGAIRYEQYF. The CDR3 nucleotides read TGCAGTGGGGGGGCGATTCGCTACGAGCAGTACTTC.

The V call is TRBV2, the J call TRBJ1-1, with 7 nucleotides matching TRBD1. Germline lookup yields CDR1 SNHLY and CDR2 FYNNEI. The length of the CDR3 is 13 residues. With V trimmed by 9 bases and J by 4 bases, 8 bases remained unmatched. The CDR3 loop reads CASRGRVATEAFF. CDR3 in DNA: TGTGCCAGTAGGGGGCGGGTAGCCACTGAAGCTTTCTTT.

The table lists this clone with a few counts. This chain joins TRBV7-2 and TRBJ2-3; 10 bases are shared with TRBD2. CDR3 length: 18 residues. V was clipped by 0 bases and J by 0 bases; unmatched bases: 6. CDR1 is SGHTA, CDR2 FQGNSA, per germline. The CDR3 sequence: CASSLASSGGISTDTQYF. The CDR3 DNA sequence: TGTGCCAGCAGCTTAGCGTCTAGCGGGGGAATTAGCACAGATACGCAGTATTTT.

This rearrangement joins TRBV27 to TRBJ2-7, with TRBD1 matching 8 bases. With V trimmed by 4 bases and J by 3 bases, 8 bases remained unmatched. Per germline, CDR1 MNHEY and CDR2 SMNVEV (reference sequence). This CDR3 spans 15 amino acids. The CDR3 sequence: CASSSSDRAYYEQYF. CDR3 in DNA: TGTGCCAGCAGTTCCTCGGACAGGGCTTACTACGAGCAGTACTTC.

The V call is TRBV5-4, the J call TRBJ2-1; D not certain. The germline V gene encodes CDR1 SGHNT and CDR2 YYREEE (reference sequence). V dropped 0 bases and J dropped 7 bases, with 2 bases sitting between them. CDR3 length: 11 amino acids. In DNA form, the CDR3 reads TGTGCCAGCAGCTTGGGGAATGAGCAGTTCTTC. This encodes CASSLGNEQFF. The variable domain in full, with the rest retrieved from reference TRBV5-4 and TRBJ2-1, is ETGVTQSPTHLIKTRGQQVTLRCSSQSGHNTVSWYQQALGQGPQFIFQYYREEENGRGNFPPRFSGLQFPNYSSELNVNALELDDSALYLCASSLGNEQFFGPGTRLTVL.

This rearrangement joins TRBV2 to TRBJ1-3; 8 nucleotides match TRBD1. This CDR3 spans 15 amino acids. V shed 6 bases, J shed 0 bases, and the junction held 4 bases outside the gene matches. Germline V gene lookup returns CDR1 SNHLY and CDR2 FYNNEI. CDR3 nucleotide sequence: TGTGCCAGCAGGAAAACAGGGGGCTCTGGAAACACCATATATTTT. Translated: CASRKTGGSGNTIYF.

J is TRBJ2-2 and V is TRBV29-1; 7 bases map to TRBD2. The J segment lost 8 bases and the V segment lost 4 bases, leaving 13 bases of the junction unmatched. Germline CDR1 SQVTM, CDR2 ANQGSEA. The CDR3 is 15 residues long. Here the CDR3 DNA reads TGCAGCGTTGTAGTGCGGACTAGAACCCTTGGGGAGCTGTTTTTT. Translation: CSVVVRTRTLGELFF.

This clone was observed a single time. This chain uses TRBV6-1 with TRBJ2-5, with 8 bases lining up with TRBD2. Trimming took 6 bases from V and 3 from J; bases not matched to a gene: 3. The length of the CDR3 is 13 residues. Looked up from germline, CDR1 is MNHNS and CDR2 is SASEGT. The CDR3 loop reads CASSPGLEETQYF. In nucleotides, the CDR3 is TGTGCCAGCAGCCCGGGACTAGAAGAGACCCAGTACTTC.

The V gene is TRBV5-1, the J gene TRBJ2-7; D is undetermined. CDR3 length: 17 amino acids. Germline V CDR1 and CDR2: SGHRS, YFSETQ. V shed 0 bases and J shed 0 bases, with 16 bases lying between them. CDR3 in DNA: TGCGCCAGCAGCTTGGGTCAGATTAGCTTCCGCTCCTACGAGCAGTACTTC. This encodes CASSLGQISFRSYEQYF.

The V and J genes are TRBV28 and TRBJ1-2; tentative D call: TRBD1 (6 bases). Germline V gene data show CDR1 as MDHEN and CDR2 as SYDVKM. The CDR3 consists of 15 residues. Trimming pared 2 bases from V and 7 bases from J, leaving 17 bases between. The CDR3 DNA follows: TGTGCCAGCAGTTTAGGGGGAACAGGGTCGAGTGGCTACACCTTC. Translated: CASSLGGTGSSGYTF.

The chain carries TRBV7-8 and TRBJ2-2, with a weak D call TRBD1 (6 bases). The CDR3 runs to 15 residues. Germline V gene data show CDR1 as SGHVS and CDR2 as FQNEAQ. Trimming took off 6 bases at V and 5 bases at J, with 16 bases between the two ends. The CDR3 loop reads CASSYRAGGTGELFF. CDR3 DNA: TGTGCCAGCAGTTACAGGGCAGGCGGGACCGGGGAGCTGTTTTTT.

The chain uses TRBV5-1 and TRBJ2-7, with D perhaps TRBD1 or TRBD2 (5 bases each). Germline lookup yields CDR1 SGHRS and CDR2 YFSETQ. Trimming cost V 1 base and J 3 bases, with 11 bases left between them. The CDR3 length is 14 residues. The CDR3 here is CASSLKGSSYEQYF. The CDR3 DNA follows: TGCGCCAGCAGCTTGAAGGGGAGTAGCTACGAGCAGTACTTC.

The table lists this clone with a few counts. The genes are TRBV19 and TRBJ1-2; tentative D call: TRBD1 (5 bases). The CDR3 is 12 amino acids. Germline loops: CDR1 LNHDA, CDR2 SQIVND (reference sequence). V was trimmed by 9 bases and J by 8 bases, leaving 16 bases between them. CDR3 region: CASDQGLSGYTF. The CDR3 bases are TGTGCCAGCGACCAGGGACTTAGCGGCTACACCTTC.

This clone was counted only a few times. The genes are TRBV4-1 and TRBJ2-7; 10 nucleotides agree with TRBD2. J gave up 7 bases and V 0 bases, and 9 bases lay outside the gene matches. Germline loops: CDR1 MGHRA, CDR2 YSYEKL. This CDR3 contains 16 residues. Here the CDR3 reads CASSQEPSGSTGEQYF. The CDR3 bases are TGCGCCAGCAGCCAAGAGCCTAGCGGGAGTACGGGGGAGCAGTACTTC.

The table lists this clone with a count of one. The gene calls are TRBV2 and TRBJ1-1; no definite D call. V lost 8 bases and J lost 0, with 16 bases in between. The CDR3 is 15 residues long. Germline CDR1 reads SNHLY; CDR2 reads FYNNEI. In DNA, the CDR3 is TGTGCCAGCCACGGAGCGGGCACTTTGAACACTGAAGCTTTCTTT. Translating gives CASHGAGTLNTEAFF. The full variable domain, its missing parts supplied by reference TRBV2 and TRBJ1-1, is EPEVTQTPSHQVTQMGQEVILRCVPISNHLYFYWYRQILGQKVEFLVSFYNNEISEKSEIFDDQFSVERPDGSNFTLKIRSTKLEDSAMYFCASHGAGTLNTEAFFGQGTRLTVV.

The chain has TRBV4-2 and TRBJ2-7; weak D call: TRBD2 (7 bases). Germline V gene lookup returns CDR1 LGHNA and CDR2 YNFKEQ. The ends were cut back, 4 bases at V and 5 bases at J, with 12 bases in the middle. This CDR3 spans 13 amino acids. The CDR3, as DNA: TGTGCCAGCAGCCCAGGGAGGGGGGACGAGCAGTACTTC. Amino acid sequence: CASSPGRGDEQYF.

The chain employs TRBV11-2 and TRBJ2-1, with D possibly TRBD2 on 7 matching bases. CDR1 and CDR2 from the germline V gene are SGHAT and FQNNGV. Trimming pared 8 bases from V and 3 bases from J, leaving 23 bases between. CDR3 length equals 17 residues. The CDR3 bases are TGTGCCAGCCGTATCCGCGGGGCGGGGGCTAACTACAATGAGCAGTTCTTC. Translation: CASRIRGAGANYNEQFF.

V gene TRBV27 combines with J gene TRBJ2-7; the D gene is possibly TRBD1 (6 bases). The V and J ends lost 6 bases and 7 bases respectively, with 19 bases between them. This CDR3 spans 14 amino acids. The germline CDR1 and CDR2 sequences are MNHEY and SMNVEV (reference sequence). The CDR3 sequence is CASRRNGGYEEQYF. CDR3 DNA sequence: TGTGCCAGCAGAAGAAATGGGGGCTACGAGGAGCAGTACTTC.

The chain links TRBV6-5 to TRBJ2-5; 9 positions agree with TRBD1. From germline, CDR1 is MNHEY and CDR2 SVGAGI. The CDR3 spans 15 residues. V lost 6 bases, J lost 2 bases, and 7 bases stayed unmatched. The CDR3 region is CASSYTGGLQETQYF. The CDR3 DNA sequence: TGTGCCAGCAGCTATACAGGGGGCCTACAAGAGACCCAGTACTTC.

The V and J genes are TRBV5-1 and TRBJ1-1; D ambiguous. The CDR3 is 15 residues long. Germline V lookup: CDR1 SGHRS, CDR2 YFSETQ. The V and J ends lost 4 bases and 2 bases respectively, with 15 bases between them. This CDR3 reads CASSPVEVSNTEAFF. The CDR3 bases are TGCGCCAGCAGCCCCGTAGAGGTCTCCAACACTGAAGCTTTCTTT.